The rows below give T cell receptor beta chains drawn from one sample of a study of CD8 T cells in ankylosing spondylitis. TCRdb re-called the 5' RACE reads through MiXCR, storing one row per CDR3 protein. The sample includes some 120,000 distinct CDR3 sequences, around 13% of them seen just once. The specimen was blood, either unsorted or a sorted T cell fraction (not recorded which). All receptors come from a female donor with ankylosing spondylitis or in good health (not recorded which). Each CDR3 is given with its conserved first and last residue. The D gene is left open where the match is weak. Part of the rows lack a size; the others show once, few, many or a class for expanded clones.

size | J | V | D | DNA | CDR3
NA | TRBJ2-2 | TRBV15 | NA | TGTGCCACCAGCAGGGAGGGACGGCCGAACACCGGGGAGCTGTTTTTT | CATSREGRPNTGELFF
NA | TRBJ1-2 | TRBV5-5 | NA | TGTGCCAGCAGTCTATTCTGGGCAGTTAACTATGGCTACACCTTC | CASSLFWAVNYGYTF
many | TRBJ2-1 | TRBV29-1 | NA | TGCAGCGCGAGGGGGAGCTCCTACAATGAGCAGTTCTTC | CSARGSSYNEQFF
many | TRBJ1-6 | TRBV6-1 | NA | TGTGCCAGCAGTCCTCAGGATTATAATTCACCCCTCCACTTT | CASSPQDYNSPLHF
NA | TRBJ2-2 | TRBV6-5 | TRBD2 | TGTGCCAGCAGTTACTCGAGACTAGCGGGGGTCACCGGGGAGCTGTTTTTT | CASSYSRLAGVTGELFF
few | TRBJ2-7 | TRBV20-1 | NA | TGCAGTGCTGTTACACGTGCCCTCCTTCCCTACGAGCAGTACTTC | CSAVTRALLPYEQYF
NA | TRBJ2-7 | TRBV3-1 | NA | TGTGCCAGCAGCCAAGTTCGAGCATGGGGGACCTCCTACGAGCAGTACTTC | CASSQVRAWGTSYEQYF
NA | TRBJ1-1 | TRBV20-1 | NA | TGCAGTGCCCCCCTCGGCCCGGGGAACACTGAAGCTTTCTTT | CSAPLGPGNTEAFF
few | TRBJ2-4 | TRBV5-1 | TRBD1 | TGCGCCAGCAGCTTGTGGACAGGGGGCGCCAAAAACATTCAGTACTTC | CASSLWTGGAKNIQYF
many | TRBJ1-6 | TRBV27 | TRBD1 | TGTGCCAGCAGTGCGGACAGGACCTATAATTCACCCCTCCACTTT | CASSADRTYNSPLHF
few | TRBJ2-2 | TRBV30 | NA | TGTGCCTGGAGTGTTGATGATTACACCGGGGAGCTGTTTTTT | CAWSVDDYTGELFF
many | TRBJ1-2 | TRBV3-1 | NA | TGTGCCAGCAGCCAAGACAGGGGCTATGGCTACACCTTC | CASSQDRGYGYTF
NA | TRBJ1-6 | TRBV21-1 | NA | TGTGCCAGCAGCAAGGAGGGGATGGGGAATAATTCACCCCTCCACTTT | CASSKEGMGNNSPLHF
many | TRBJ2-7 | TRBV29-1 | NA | TGCAGCGTTGCCGGGACACTGACCTACGAGCAGTACTTC | CSVAGTLTYEQYF
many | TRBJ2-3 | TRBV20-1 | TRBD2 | TGCAGTGCTAGTACGCTAGCGGGGGCCCCTTACAGCACAGATACGCAGTATTTT | CSASTLAGAPYSTDTQYF
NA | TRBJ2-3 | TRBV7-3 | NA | TGTGCCAGCAGCTTAGGGCAGGGCCGGTTGGGAGGCACAGATACGCAGTATTTT | CASSLGQGRLGGTDTQYF
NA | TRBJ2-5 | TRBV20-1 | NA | TGCAGTGCTAGAGGGGAGGGGGTAGAGACCCAGTACTTC | CSARGEGVETQYF
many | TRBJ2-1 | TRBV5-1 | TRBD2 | TGCGCCAGCACCGCGGGAGGGTCTTACAATGAGCAGTTCTTC | CASTAGGSYNEQFF
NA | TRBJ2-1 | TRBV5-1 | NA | TGCGCCAGTCGGCAGCTAGTTAACAATGAGCAGTTCTTC | CASRQLVNNEQFF
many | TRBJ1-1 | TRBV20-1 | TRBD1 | TGCAGTGCTAGAGACCCCGGACAGGGTGGCACTGAAGCTTTCTTT | CSARDPGQGGTEAFF
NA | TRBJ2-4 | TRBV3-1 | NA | TGTGCCAGCAGCCAAGTCGTCCGGGGCCATGTGACCTCCAAAAACATTCAGTACTTC | CASSQVVRGHVTSKNIQYF
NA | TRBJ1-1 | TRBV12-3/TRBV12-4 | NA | TGTGCCAGCAGTCAGATGGGGGGGGACACTGAAGCTTTCTTT | CASSQMGGDTEAFF
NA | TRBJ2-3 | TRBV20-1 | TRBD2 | TGCAGTGCTATCAACCCCGGACTAGGCGGCACAGATACGCAGTATTTT | CSAINPGLGGTDTQYF
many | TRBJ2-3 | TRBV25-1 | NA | TGTGCCAGCAGTGAACCCCATGGTAGCACAGATACGCAGTATTTT | CASSEPHGSTDTQYF
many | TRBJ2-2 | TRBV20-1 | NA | TGCAGTGCGACCCTTTACGCGAACACCGGGGAGCTGTTTTTT | CSATLYANTGELFF
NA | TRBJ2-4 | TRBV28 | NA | TGTGCCAGCAGTTTAAGAGCAGGGGACATTCAGTACTTC | CASSLRAGDIQYF
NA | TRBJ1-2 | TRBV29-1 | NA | TGCAGCGCTGGGGTACCTAACTATGGCTACACCTTC | CSAGVPNYGYTF
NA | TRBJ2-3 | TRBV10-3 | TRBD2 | TGTGCCACCACCAGCGCAGGGACTAGCGGGAGGGCCACAGATACGCAGTATTTT | CATTSAGTSGRATDTQYF